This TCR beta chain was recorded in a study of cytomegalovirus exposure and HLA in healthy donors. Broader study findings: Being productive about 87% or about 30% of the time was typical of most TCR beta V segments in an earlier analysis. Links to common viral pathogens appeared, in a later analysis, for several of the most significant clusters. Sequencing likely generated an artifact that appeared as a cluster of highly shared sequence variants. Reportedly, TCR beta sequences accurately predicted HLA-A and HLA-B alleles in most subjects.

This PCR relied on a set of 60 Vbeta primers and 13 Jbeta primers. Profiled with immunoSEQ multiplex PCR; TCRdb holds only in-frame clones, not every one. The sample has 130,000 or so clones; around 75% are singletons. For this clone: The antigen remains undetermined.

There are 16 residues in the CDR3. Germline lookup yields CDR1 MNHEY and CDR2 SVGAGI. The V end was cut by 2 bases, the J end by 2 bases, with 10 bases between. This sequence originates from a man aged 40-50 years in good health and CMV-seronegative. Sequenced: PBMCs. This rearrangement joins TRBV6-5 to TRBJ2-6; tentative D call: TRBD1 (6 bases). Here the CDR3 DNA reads TGTGCCAGCAGTTACCCTCCAGGGGCTGGGGCCAACGTCCTGACTTTC. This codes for CASSYPPGAGANVLTF.